This T cell receptor beta chain appears in the sequencing data of a study of T cell repertoires in cytomegalovirus infection. Study details: Used in the study were CMV epitopes, some recently identified and HLA-C-restricted, others well-studied and HLA-B-restricted. CMV infection and matching HLA type were both indicated by public TCR beta signatures. Study results and caveats: Dominating the ex vivo response were TCR beta clonotypes that were CMV-specific and HLA-C-restricted. Summed frequency of shared TCR beta families picked out CMV carriers who also had the relevant HLA.

With respect to this clonotype: Its antigen is unknown.

In TCRdb, the reads were re-called with MiXCR into one record per CDR3 protein. The table has approximately 110,000 distinct CDR3 sequences, more than 30% seen once. The length of the CDR3 is 13 residues. The V and J ends lost 0 bases and 3 bases respectively, with 7 bases between them. The germline gives CDR1 SGHDT, CDR2 YYEEEE. The chain uses TRBV5-6 and TRBJ2-7; possibly TRBD1 for D (5 bases). The sequenced sample was CD8+ T cells from cultured PBMCs, obtained from culture after CMV antigen stimulation. This TCR came from a human donor in good health (CMV status not recorded). Some clones in this sample may be carry-over from other donors' samples. CDR3 sequence reads: CASSLVQVYEQYF. In DNA, the CDR3 is TGTGCCAGCAGCTTGGTACAGGTCTACGAGCAGTACTTC.